Shown below are 17 T cell receptor beta chains from a single sample sequenced in a study of low-dose radiotherapy and immunotherapy resistance in tumors. Time point here: before trial treatment. With TRAV- and TRBV-specific primers, first-strand cDNA was made, covering the alpha and beta chains. The PCR that amplified TCRs ran for about 20 cycles, relying on a constant-region primer and a V-primer adapter. TCRdb called the reads again in MiXCR, with one record for every CDR3 protein. The data show tens of thousands of distinct CDR3 sequences, 9.4% seen once. This sample comprised PBMCs, obtained before treatment. Receptors were obtained from a male donor with prostate cancer.

This clonotype was observed many times. The rearrangement uses TRBV6-2 or TRBV6-3 and TRBJ1-5; D is ambiguous. The CDR3 runs to 16 residues. CDR1 is MNHEY, CDR2 SVGEGT, per germline. V was trimmed by 6 bases and J by 1 base, leaving 16 bases between them. CDR3 region: CASSSYPPGSNQPQHF. As DNA, the CDR3 is TGTGCCAGCAGCTCATACCCGCCCGGGAGCAATCAGCCCCAGCATTTT.

In this sample, this clonotype turned up many times. The chain couples TRBV7-2 to TRBJ1-2; a weak D match, TRBD1 (5 bases). This CDR3 is 14 amino acids long. Germline V lookup: CDR1 SGHTA, CDR2 FQGNSA. V shed 5 bases and J shed 4 bases, with 14 bases lying between them. The CDR3 nucleotides read TGTGCCAGCAGCGGCCTGGCAGGGAGCTATGGCTACACCTTC. Amino acids: CASSGLAGSYGYTF. The full variable domain, rest sourced from reference TRBV7-2 and TRBJ1-2, is GAGVSQSPSNKVTEKGKDVELRCDPISGHTALYWYRQSLGQGLEFLIYFQGNSAPDKSGLPSDRFSAERTGGSVSTLTIQRTQQEDSAVYLCASSGLAGSYGYTFGSGTRLTVV.

As to this clonotype: One base separates it from a far larger clone, so it is likely a read error. The chain links TRBV7-6 to TRBJ2-7; unclear D gene. The CDR3 contains 15 residues. The germline CDR1 and CDR2 sequences are SGHVS and FNYEAQ. Trimming pared 6 bases from V and 7 bases from J, leaving 22 bases between. The CDR3 coding sequence is TGTGCCAGCAGTCCGTTCTATGGTGCCTACAATGAGCAGTACTTC. Its protein product is CASSPFYGAYNEQYF.

This clonotype was observed at least ten times. This chain joins TRBV7-3 and TRBJ2-1, with 9 bases aligning to TRBD2. With V trimmed by 6 bases and J by 2 bases, 11 bases remained unmatched. The CDR3 runs 17 residues. CDR1 is SGHTA, CDR2 FQGTGA, per germline. The CDR3 DNA reads TGTGCCAGCAGTCGAGTGACTAGCGGTGAAACCTACAATGAGCAGTTCTTC. It specifies CASSRVTSGETYNEQFF.

This clonotype was observed many times. J is TRBJ2-5 and V is TRBV28, with 10 bases identical to TRBD2. Germline CDR1 MDHEN, CDR2 SYDVKM. The CDR3 loop spans 15 amino acids. Trimming took 6 bases from V and 10 from J; bases not matched to a gene: 14. CDR3 in amino acids: CASSWTGLALGGQYF. The CDR3 nucleotides read TGTGCCAGCAGCTGGACGGGACTAGCGCTAGGCGGCCAGTACTTC.

This clonotype has at least ten counts. V gene TRBV7-2 combines with J gene TRBJ2-1; D gene unclear. Germline V gene sequence: CDR1 SGHTA, CDR2 FQGNSA. This CDR3 comprises 16 residues. Trimming shortened V by 4 bases and J by 2 bases, and 15 bases separated the two germline ends. The CDR3 spells CASSSIRRSTYNEQFF. The CDR3 bases are TGTGCCAGCAGCTCGATACGAAGATCGACCTACAATGAGCAGTTCTTC.

This clonotype was seen at least ten times. This chain links TRBV12-3 or TRBV12-4 with TRBJ1-4; possibly TRBD1 for D (6 bases). V shed 2 bases and J shed 8 bases, with 12 bases lying between them. The CDR3 contains 14 residues. CDR3 nucleotide sequence: TGTGCCAGCAGTTTATCGGGGGGCAAGGAAAAACTGTTTTTT. Translation: CASSLSGGKEKLFF.

A remark on this clonotype: It is unclear where the CDR3 begins or ends on the DNA, so no DNA is shown, and the CDR3 is as TCRdb lists it. This chain connects TRBV20-1 to TRBJ1-4. Germline CDR1 DFQATT, CDR2 SNEGSKA (reference sequence). The CDR3 is 14 amino acids long, termini counted. This CDR3 reads CSARDLERMKNCFF.

This clonotype was detected ten times or more. The chain links TRBV28 to TRBJ1-2; D uncertain. From germline, CDR1 is MDHEN and CDR2 SYDVKM. The germline V and J ends were trimmed by 8 bases and 5 bases, with 12 bases remaining between them. This CDR3 spans 12 amino acids. The chain's CDR3 is CASHRGVYGYTF. The CDR3 DNA is TGTGCCAGCCACCGTGGAGTTTATGGCTACACCTTC.

This clonotype was observed many times. V is TRBV20-1 and J is TRBJ1-6; D gene ambiguous. V lost 4 bases, J lost 6 bases, and 10 bases lay in between. The germline gives CDR1 DFQATT, CDR2 SNEGSKA (reference sequence). This CDR3 has 13 residues. CDR3 loop: CSAKATINSPLHF. CDR3 in DNA: TGCAGTGCTAAGGCTACTATTAATTCACCCCTCCACTTT.

The sample holds many counts of this clonotype. Here the CDR3 DNA reads TGCGCCAGCAGCCAAGATTTGGGTAAGAATCAGCCCCAGCATTTT. The encoded protein is CASSQDLGKNQPQHF. V usage is TRBV4-3 and J usage is TRBJ1-5; D unclear. The CDR3 has 15 residues. V shed 0 bases and J shed 4 bases, with 10 bases lying between them. Per the germline V gene, CDR1 is LGHNA and CDR2 is YSLEER.

The sample holds many counts of this clonotype. The chain recombines TRBV28 with TRBJ1-1; D may be TRBD1 (6 bases). CDR3 size: 14 residues. Trimming took 3 bases from V and 3 from J, leaving 11 bases between them. Germline V gene data show CDR1 as MDHEN and CDR2 as SYDVKM. The CDR3 reads CASSFSGAHTEAFF. DNA for the CDR3: TGTGCCAGCAGTTTCTCGGGGGCCCACACTGAAGCTTTCTTT.

Details on this clonotype: A read error likely explains this, since a far larger clone differs by one base. This CDR3 is CASSLYGGFGANVLTF. As DNA, the CDR3 is TGTGCCAGCAGCTTATACGGAGGCTTTGGGGCCAACGTCCTGACTTTC. The J gene is TRBJ2-6, the V gene TRBV7-9; D might be TRBD2 (5 bases). The CDR3 is 16 amino acids. V was trimmed by 2 bases and J by 3 bases, leaving 11 bases between them. Germline V gene sequence: CDR1 SEHNR, CDR2 FQNEAQ (reference sequence). The whole variable domain, filled in from reference TRBV7-9 and TRBJ2-6, reads DTGVSQNPRHKITKRGQNVTFRCDPISEHNRLYWYRQTLGQGPEFLTYFQNEAQLEKSRLLSDRFSAERPKGSFSTLEIQRTEQGDSAMYLCASSLYGGFGANVLTFGAGSRLTVL.

This clonotype was seen at least ten times. The chain combines TRBV30 with TRBJ1-5; D not resolved. Germline loops: CDR1 GTSNPN, CDR2 SVGIG (reference sequence). The CDR3 runs 15 residues. The V and J ends lost 3 bases and 3 bases respectively, with 15 bases between them. CDR3 nucleotides: TGTGCCTGGAGGGGAAGGCAGGTTAACAATCAGCCCCAGCATTTT. Translating it yields CAWRGRQVNNQPQHF.

Ten or more counts support this clonotype. The V and J genes are TRBV6-5 and TRBJ2-1; the match to TRBD2 covers 9 bases. With V trimmed by 5 bases and J by 13 bases, 6 bases remained unmatched. CDR1 and CDR2 (germline): MNHEY, SVGAGI. The CDR3 runs to 12 residues. The CDR3 DNA is TGTGCCAGCAGTAGTGTGCGGGAGGGCCAGTTCTTC. It codes for CASSSVREGQFF.

In its sample, this clonotype was seen many times. The chain carries TRBV19 and TRBJ2-2; unclear D gene. The CDR3 runs 15 residues. Per the germline V gene, CDR1 is LNHDA and CDR2 is SQIVND (reference sequence). Between the trimmed V and J ends, which lost 7 bases and 0 bases, there was a span of 12 bases. The CDR3 DNA sequence: TGTGCCAGTAAAGCACAGAGCGCGAACACCGGGGAGCTGTTTTTT. This translates into CASKAQSANTGELFF.

Of note for this clonotype: A read error is likely here: a far larger clone is one base away. The V gene is TRBV27, the J gene TRBJ1-2; 7 nucleotides line up with TRBD1. CDR3 length: 15 amino acids. Germline assignment: CDR1 MNHEY and CDR2 SMNVEV (reference sequence). The chain's CDR3 is CTSSLGTVGKYGYTF. CDR3 bases: TGTACCAGCAGTTTGGGGACAGTGGGGAAGTATGGCTACACCTTC.